These 25 T cell receptor beta chains share one sample of origin, sequenced in a study of blood T cells in healthy people across ages. The authors ran a second PCR of roughly 6 to 12 cycles using a sample-barcoded 5' primer and a J-beta primer mix. MiXCR was run by TCRdb on the 5' RACE reads, yielding one entry per CDR3 protein. The data contain roughly 550,000 distinct CDR3 sequences, less than 25% of them seen just once; the ten biggest clones take up less than 9%. This same sample was also part of a study on T cells of mothers and their children.

The sample taken for sequencing was blood. These TCRs come from a boy under 18 in good health.

This clonotype turned up a few times. The genes are TRBV7-9 and TRBJ2-5; the D is unclear. The J call is uncertain, as TRBJ2-7 better fits the DNA end. Germline V CDR1 and CDR2: SEHNR, FQNEAQ (reference sequence). The CDR3 has 14 residues. The CDR3 spells CASSPADGAYEQYF. Here the CDR3 DNA reads TGTGCCAGCAGCCCCGCGGACGGAGCCTACGAGCAGTACTTC.

The V call is TRBV30, the J call TRBJ2-1; unclear D gene. The CDR3 consists of 12 residues. Germline values: CDR1 GTSNPN, CDR2 SVGIG (reference sequence). Trimming left V 0 bases short and J 4 bases short, with 4 bases between. CDR3 sequence (DNA): TGTGCCTGGAGTGTAGGTTACAATGAGCAGTTCTTC. This encodes CAWSVGYNEQFF.

In this sample, this clonotype turned up a few times. The chain employs TRBV2 and TRBJ1-5; D uncertain. Germline CDR1 SNHLY, CDR2 FYNNEI. V was trimmed by 7 bases and J by 4 bases, leaving 14 bases between them. This CDR3 region has 14 residues. CDR3 sequence: CASMRSSENQPQHF. The CDR3 region has the DNA TGTGCCAGCATGAGGTCTTCAGAAAATCAGCCCCAGCATTTT.

This clonotype has at least ten counts. The rearrangement uses TRBV7-2 and TRBJ2-4, with 10 bases fitting TRBD1. J was trimmed by 6 bases and V by 1 base; bases with no gene match: 18. The CDR3 extends over 20 amino acids. Germline values: CDR1 SGHTA, CDR2 FQGNSA. The CDR3 sequence: CASSLEGDRGSLNHLNIQYF. As DNA, the CDR3 is TGTGCCAGCAGCTTAGAAGGGGACAGGGGCTCCCTCAATCATCTAAACATTCAGTACTTC.

V gene TRBV5-5 combines with J gene TRBJ2-1; maybe TRBD2 (6 bases). CDR1 and CDR2 from the germline V gene are SGHKS and YYEKEE (reference sequence). Trimming left V 3 bases short and J 4 bases short, with 14 bases between. This CDR3 spans 15 amino acids. The chain's CDR3 is CASSSVAGTYNEQFF. CDR3 nucleotide sequence: TGTGCCAGCAGCTCGGTGGCGGGGACGTACAATGAGCAGTTCTTC.

This clonotype was counted between two and nine times. The chain couples TRBV14 to TRBJ2-1, with D maybe TRBD1 (5 bases). Germline CDR1 reads SGHDN; CDR2 reads FVKESK. This CDR3 contains 22 residues. The V end was cut by 0 bases, the J end by 0 bases, with 27 bases between. The CDR3 DNA sequence: TGTGCCAGCAGCCAAGAACTTATGGCGGCAGGGAACCCCCTGAGCTCCTACAATGAGCAGTTCTTC. It is translated as CASSQELMAAGNPLSSYNEQFF. The full variable domain, with the rest looked up from reference TRBV14 and TRBJ2-1, is EAGVTQFPSHSVIEKGQTVTLRCDPISGHDNLYWYRRVMGKEIKFLLHFVKESKQDESGMPNNRFLAERTGGTYSTLKVQPAELEDSGVYFCASSQELMAAGNPLSSYNEQFFGPGTRLTVL.

This chain joins TRBV28 and TRBJ2-3; D is undetermined. The CDR3 has 14 amino acids. With 5 bases removed from V and 2 bases from J, the gap between germline ends came to 11 bases. CDR1 MDHEN and CDR2 SYDVKM come from the germline V gene. The CDR3 DNA reads as TGTGCCAGCAGTCCCAGACCACTCACAGATACGCAGTATTTT. Protein product: CASSPRPLTDTQYF.

This clonotype was picked up a small number of times. The J gene is TRBJ1-2, the V gene TRBV29-1, with D possibly TRBD1 on 5 matching bases. The CDR3 has 16 amino acids. Germline V gene lookup returns CDR1 SQVTM and CDR2 ANQGSEA. The ends were cut back, 6 bases at V and 7 bases at J, with 27 bases in the middle. CDR3 loop: CSVLTLSGTRGCGYTF. Written as DNA, the CDR3 is TGCAGCGTCCTAACTCTGTCCGGGACGAGGGGCTGTGGCTACACCTTC.

This clonotype came up a few times. The chain combines TRBV11-2 with TRBJ2-5; 13 bases map to TRBD2. Germline V CDR1 and CDR2: SGHAT, FQNNGV. V lost 0 bases, J lost 2 bases, and 12 bases stayed unmatched. This CDR3 has 20 amino acids. The CDR3 bases are TGTGCCAGCAGCTTAGAATATGGACTAGCGGGAGATACCTTACAAGAGACCCAGTACTTC. Its protein product is CASSLEYGLAGDTLQETQYF.

V usage is TRBV4-3 and J usage is TRBJ2-3; TRBD2 is a possible D gene (6 bases). Germline CDR1 is LGHNA and CDR2 is YSLEER. Between the trimmed V and J ends, which lost 3 bases and 0 bases, there was a span of 16 bases. CDR3 length: 17 amino acids. This chain's CDR3 is CASSHARDFPSTDTQYF. The CDR3, as DNA: TGCGCCAGCAGCCACGCCCGGGACTTCCCTAGCACAGATACGCAGTATTTT.

This clonotype was counted between two and nine times. V usage is TRBV11-2 and J usage is TRBJ2-4; 13 bases are a match to TRBD2. This CDR3 comprises 21 residues. The J segment lost 3 bases and the V segment lost 1 base, leaving 15 bases of the junction unmatched. Germline loops: CDR1 SGHAT, CDR2 FQNNGV. This chain's CDR3 is CASSLGEELAGGPRGKNIQYF. The CDR3 nucleotides are TGTGCCAGCAGCTTAGGAGAGGAACTAGCGGGGGGGCCTCGGGGCAAAAACATTCAGTACTTC.

The rearrangement joins TRBV29-1 to TRBJ2-7; D ambiguous. The DNA end is more similar to TRBJ2-5, so the J call may be wrong. Germline V gene lookup returns CDR1 SQVTM and CDR2 ANQGSEA. CDR3 length equals 15 residues. This CDR3 reads CSVEDNPRRSGTQYF. CDR3 nucleotide sequence: TGCAGCGTTGAAGATAATCCCAGGCGCAGTGGGACCCAGTACTTC.

This clonotype was observed a handful of times. This chain links TRBV12-3 or TRBV12-4 with TRBJ1-5, with D uncertain. The CDR3 is made up of 14 amino acids. Trimming shortened V by 5 bases and J by 5 bases, and 13 bases separated the two germline ends. CDR3 sequence (DNA): TGTGCCAGCAGTCCTCAAGGGTGGGATCAGCCCCAGCATTTT. The encoded protein is CASSPQGWDQPQHF.

A few counts support this clonotype. The chain joins TRBV28 to TRBJ2-4; D is possibly TRBD1 (5 bases). The CDR3 consists of 15 residues. Deletions cut 3 bases from V and 0 bases from J, with 9 bases between. The germline CDR1 and CDR2 sequences are MDHEN and SYDVKM. The CDR3 sequence is CASSFRGLAKNIQYF. Here the CDR3 DNA reads TGTGCCAGCAGTTTTAGGGGTCTAGCCAAAAACATTCAGTACTTC.

This clonotype was observed a few times. The chain joins TRBV4-1 to TRBJ1-4; D is unresolved. V was cut by 7 bases and J by 0 bases, with 18 bases left in between. This CDR3 contains 17 residues. Per the germline V gene, CDR1 is MGHRA and CDR2 is YSYEKL. The chain's CDR3 is CASNKAPIVATNEKLFF. Here the CDR3 DNA reads TGCGCCAGCAACAAAGCTCCGATTGTAGCAACTAATGAAAAACTGTTTTTT.

A word on this clonotype: One junction end does not reproduce the germline sequence, and a read error may be involved. The chain has TRBV19 and TRBJ2-1; 14 nucleotides align to TRBD2. The CDR3 is 19 residues long. CDR1 and CDR2 from the germline V gene are LNHDA and SQIVND (reference sequence). Here the CDR3 DNA reads TGTGCCAGTAGTTTAGAAGGGACTAGCGGGGGCCCGGGGATCAATGAGCAGTTCTTC. Translation gives CASSLEGTSGGPGINEQFF. Filled out from reference TRBV19 and TRBJ2-1, the complete variable domain reads DGGITQSPKYLFRKEGQNVTLSCEQNLNHDAMYWYRQDPGQGLRLIYYSQIVNDFQKGDIAEGYSVSREKKESFPLTVTSAQKNPTAFYLCASSLEGTSGGPGINEQFFGPGTRLTVL.

This CDR3 is CASSLSRTSGSYEQYF. For the CDR3, the DNA is TGTGCCAGCAGTTTATCACGGACTAGCGGGAGTTACGAGCAGTACTTC. The chain links TRBV27 to TRBJ2-5; 13 nucleotides align to TRBD2. The last part of the DNA fits TRBJ2-7 better; the J call may be wrong. This CDR3 has 16 residues. Germline lookup yields CDR1 MNHEY and CDR2 SMNVEV (reference sequence).

In DNA, the CDR3 is TGTGCCAGCAGCGTAGTTGAGGGGGGGCCGGTGGAGACCCAGTACTTC. Its translation is CASSVVEGGPVETQYF. The gene calls are TRBV9 and TRBJ2-5, with D possibly TRBD2 on 7 matching bases. Germline-derived CDR1 and CDR2 are SGDLS and YYNGEE. The CDR3 has 16 amino acids. Trimming took off 0 bases at V and 5 bases at J, with 17 bases between the two ends. Together with reference TRBV9 and TRBJ2-5, the CDR3 gives the full variable domain: DSGVTQTPKHLITATGQRVTLRCSPRSGDLSVYWYQQSLDQGLQFLIQYYNGEERAKGNILERFSAQQFPDLHSELNLSSLELGDSALYFCASSVVEGGPVETQYFGPGTRLLVL.

This clonotype has a handful of counts. The chain employs TRBV20-1 and TRBJ2-5, with 10 bases lining up with TRBD1. The junction had 6 bases not matched to a gene; V was cut back by 3 bases and J by 5 bases. The CDR3 contains 14 residues. CDR1 DFQATT and CDR2 SNEGSKA come from the germline V gene (reference sequence). The CDR3 bases are TGCAGTGCTAGGGAGACAGGGGGCTGGGAGACCCAGTACTTC. Amino acids: CSARETGGWETQYF.

The genes are TRBV18 and TRBJ2-3, with D possibly matching TRBD2 (5 bases). Trimming took 0 bases from V and 7 from J, leaving 8 bases between them. Germline CDR1 is KGHSH and CDR2 is LQKENI. The CDR3 spans 13 residues. The CDR3 loop reads CASSPPTGNTQYF. Written as DNA, the CDR3 is TGTGCCAGCTCACCACCGACGGGAAATACGCAGTATTTT.

V gene TRBV30 combines with J gene TRBJ2-1; 8 bases match TRBD1. The CDR3 loop spans 13 amino acids. Losses at the gene ends were 4 bases for V and 8 bases for J; bases not matched to a gene: 7. The V gene's germline CDR1 is GTSNPN and CDR2 SVGIG (reference sequence). Written as DNA, the CDR3 is TGTGCCTGGATACAGGGGGTTGGAGATGAGCAGTTCTTC. Its protein product is CAWIQGVGDEQFF. The variable domain in full, with the rest retrieved from reference TRBV30 and TRBJ2-1, is SQTIHQWPATLVQPVGSPLSLECTVEGTSNPNLYWYRQAAGRGLQLLFYSVGIGQISSEVPQNLSASRPQDRQFILSSKKLLLSDSGFYLCAWIQGVGDEQFFGPGTRLTVL.

This chain links TRBV25-1 with TRBJ2-1, with 9 bases that match TRBD2. CDR3 length: 14 amino acids. CDR1 is MGHDK, CDR2 SYGVNS, per germline. With 6 bases clipped from V and 4 bases from J, the junction kept 4 bases outside the gene matches. This chain's CDR3 is CASSRGGGYNEQFF. The CDR3 bases are TGTGCCAGCAGCCGCGGGGGGGGATACAATGAGCAGTTCTTC.

The chain couples TRBV3-1 to TRBJ1-1; 9 bases match TRBD1. Germline CDR1 is LGHDT and CDR2 is YNNKEL (reference sequence). V shed 4 bases, J shed 6 bases, and the junction held 12 bases outside the gene matches. There are 16 residues in the CDR3. CDR3 in DNA: TGTGCCAGCAGCCCCGTGACCGGGACAGGGTACCCTGAAGCTTTCTTT. Residues: CASSPVTGTGYPEAFF.

This clonotype was recorded a few times. This chain links TRBV7-2 with TRBJ1-4; tentative D call: TRBD1 (5 bases). The CDR3 length is 14 residues. CDR1 and CDR2 (germline): SGHTA, FQGNSA. V was trimmed by 8 bases and J by 5 bases, leaving 15 bases between them. The CDR3 here is CASALGRANEKLFF. CDR3 bases: TGTGCCAGCGCCCTCGGCAGGGCAAATGAAAAACTGTTTTTT.

The V gene is TRBV20-1, the J gene TRBJ2-2; TRBD1 or TRBD2 may be the D gene (6 bases each). Trimming took off 0 bases at V and 5 bases at J, with 13 bases between the two ends. This CDR3 has 15 residues. Germline CDR1 DFQATT, CDR2 SNEGSKA (reference sequence). The CDR3 DNA reads TGCAGTGCTAGAGATCCGGGGGCTCGGACCGGGGAGCTGTTTTTT. Its translation: CSARDPGARTGELFF.